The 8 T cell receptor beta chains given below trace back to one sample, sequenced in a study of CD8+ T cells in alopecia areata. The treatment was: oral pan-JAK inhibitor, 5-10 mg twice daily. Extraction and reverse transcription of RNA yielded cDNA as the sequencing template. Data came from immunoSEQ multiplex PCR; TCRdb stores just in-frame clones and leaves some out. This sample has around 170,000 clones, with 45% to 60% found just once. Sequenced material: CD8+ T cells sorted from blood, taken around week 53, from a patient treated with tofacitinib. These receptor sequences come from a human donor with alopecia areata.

CDR3 DNA sequence: TGTGCCAGCAGTGGTCATGGGGGCGAGGTCCAGTACTTC. Its protein product is CASSGHGGEVQYF. The chain combines TRBV2 with TRBJ2-5, with TRBD1 as a possible D gene (6 bases). This CDR3 comprises 13 residues. V was pared by 4 bases and J by 10 bases, with 16 bases between. Germline loops: CDR1 SNHLY, CDR2 FYNNEI.

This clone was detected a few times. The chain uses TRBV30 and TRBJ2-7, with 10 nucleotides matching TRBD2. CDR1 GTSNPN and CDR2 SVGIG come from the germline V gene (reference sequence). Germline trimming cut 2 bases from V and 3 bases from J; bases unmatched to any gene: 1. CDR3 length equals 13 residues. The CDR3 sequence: CAWSTSGVYEQYF. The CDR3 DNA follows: TGTGCCTGGAGTACTAGCGGGGTCTACGAGCAGTACTTC. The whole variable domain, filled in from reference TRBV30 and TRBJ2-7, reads SQTIHQWPATLVQPVGSPLSLECTVEGTSNPNLYWYRQAAGRGLQLLFYSVGIGQISSEVPQNLSASRPQDRQFILSSKKLLLSDSGFYLCAWSTSGVYEQYFGPGTRLTVT.

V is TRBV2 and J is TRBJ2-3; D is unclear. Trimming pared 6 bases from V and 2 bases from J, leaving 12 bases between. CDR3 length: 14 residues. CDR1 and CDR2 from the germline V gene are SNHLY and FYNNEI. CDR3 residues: CASRVPLTTDTQYF. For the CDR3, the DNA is TGTGCCAGCAGAGTTCCACTTACCACAGATACGCAGTATTTT.

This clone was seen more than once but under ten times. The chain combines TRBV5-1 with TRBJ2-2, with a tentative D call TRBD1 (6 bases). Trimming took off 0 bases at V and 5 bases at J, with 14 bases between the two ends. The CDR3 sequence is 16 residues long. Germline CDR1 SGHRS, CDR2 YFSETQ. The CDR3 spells CASSLAGTPSTGELFF. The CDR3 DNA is TGCGCCAGCAGCTTGGCGGGGACACCAAGTACCGGGGAGCTGTTTTTT.

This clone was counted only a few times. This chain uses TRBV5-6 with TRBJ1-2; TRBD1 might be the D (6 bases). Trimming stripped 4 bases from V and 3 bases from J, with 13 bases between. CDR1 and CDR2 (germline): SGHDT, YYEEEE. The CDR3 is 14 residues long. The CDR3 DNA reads TGTGCCAGCAGCGCACAGGGTATGGACTATGGCTACACCTTC. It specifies CASSAQGMDYGYTF.

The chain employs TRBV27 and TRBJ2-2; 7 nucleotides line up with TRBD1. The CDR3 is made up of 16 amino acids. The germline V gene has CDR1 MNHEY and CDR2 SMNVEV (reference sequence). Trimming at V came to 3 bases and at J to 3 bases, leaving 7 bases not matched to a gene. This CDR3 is CASSLVGGVDTGELFF. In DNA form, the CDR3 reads TGTGCCAGCAGTTTGGTAGGGGGCGTTGACACCGGGGAGCTGTTTTTT.

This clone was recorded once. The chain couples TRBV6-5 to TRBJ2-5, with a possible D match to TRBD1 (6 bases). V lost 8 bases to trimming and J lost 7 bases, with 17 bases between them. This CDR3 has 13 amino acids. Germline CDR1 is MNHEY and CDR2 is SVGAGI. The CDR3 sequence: CASGPGAGVTQYF. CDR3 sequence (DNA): TGTGCCAGCGGCCCAGGGGCGGGTGTGACCCAGTACTTC.

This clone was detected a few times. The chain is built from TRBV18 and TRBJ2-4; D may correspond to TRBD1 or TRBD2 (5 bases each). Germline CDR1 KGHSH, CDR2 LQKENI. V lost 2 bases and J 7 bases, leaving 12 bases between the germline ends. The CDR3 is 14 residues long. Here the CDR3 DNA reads TGTGCCAGCTCACCAAGGCAGGGAGAGAACATTCAGTACTTC. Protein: CASSPRQGENIQYF.